The 23 T cell receptor beta chains given below trace back to one sample, sequenced in a study of T cells expressing NK-cell markers (TCRdb year 2020). The library was produced with 5' RACE. Reads for this sample came from an Illumina HiSeq 2000. Based on TCRdb reprocessing of the reads, there is one entry per CDR3 protein sequence, and DNA is missing. This sample's table lists some 440,000 distinct CDR3 sequences. The ten largest clones represent under 1.5% of the sample. The sample consisted of blood T cells: a sorted CD56 or NKG2C T cell subset, CD4+ or CD8+ T cells, or bulk PBMC T cells (not recorded which). Source of these receptors: a woman between 45 and 65 years old in good health. Donor details come from another sample of the same person, matched by shared clones.

The J gene is TRBJ2-1, the V gene TRBV20-1; TCRdb calls TRBD1, which cannot be checked without DNA. The CDR3 has 15 residues. Germline CDR1 reads DFQATT; CDR2 reads SNEGSKA (reference sequence). The CDR3 is CSASEPGVWSDEQFF.

This chain uses TRBV9 with TRBJ2-2; absent DNA, TCRdb's TRBD1 call cannot be checked. This CDR3 is 13 amino acids long. Germline V gene lookup returns CDR1 SGDLS and CDR2 YYNGEE. This CDR3 reads CASSGSGGAGLFF.

This chain connects TRBV3-1 to TRBJ2-1; without DNA, the TCRdb call of TRBD1 cannot be checked. CDR3 length equals 16 residues. Germline V CDR1 and CDR2: LGHDT, YNNKEL (reference sequence). The CDR3: CASSQRDRGAYNEQFF.

The chain joins TRBV20-1 to TRBJ1-1; TCRdb designates TRBD1, a call that cannot be tested without DNA. This CDR3 comprises 12 residues. Per the germline V gene, CDR1 is DFQATT and CDR2 is SNEGSKA (reference sequence). The CDR3 protein is CSASASEGRAFF.

The chain is built from TRBV6-5 and TRBJ1-2; TCRdb returns TRBD1, unconfirmable since there is no DNA. The CDR3 extends over 12 amino acids. The germline V gene encodes CDR1 MNHEY and CDR2 SVGAGI. The CDR3 loop is CASTRTGVGYTF.

J is TRBJ2-1 and V is TRBV29-1; as DNA is missing, the TRBD2 call by TCRdb cannot be tested. This CDR3 is 14 amino acids long. CDR1 is SQVTM and CDR2 is ANQGSEA in the germline V gene. This chain's CDR3 is CSVREALTYNEQFF.

The V gene is TRBV5-1, the J gene TRBJ2-3; TCRdb designates TRBD2, a call that cannot be tested without DNA. Germline assignment: CDR1 SGHRS and CDR2 YFSETQ. The CDR3 is 17 residues long. The CDR3 sequence: CASRSGTSGRATDTQYF.

This chain joins TRBV20-1 and TRBJ1-5; TCRdb's assignment of TRBD1 cannot be checked, as there is no DNA. Germline CDR1 DFQATT, CDR2 SNEGSKA (reference sequence). The CDR3 runs to 15 residues. The CDR3 spells CSAGVPGRANQPQHF.

The gene calls are TRBV11-3 and TRBJ2-4; TCRdb returns TRBD1, unconfirmable since there is no DNA. Per the germline V gene, CDR1 is SGHNT and CDR2 is YENEEA. This CDR3 is 11 amino acids long. The chain's CDR3 is CASSLQGEWYF.

J is TRBJ2-5 and V is TRBV29-1; absent DNA, TCRdb's TRBD1 call cannot be checked. CDR3 size: 13 residues. The germline V gene encodes CDR1 SQVTM and CDR2 ANQGSEA. CDR3 residues: CSVDLQGEKTQYF. The entire variable domain, with the rest obtained from reference TRBV29-1 and TRBJ2-5, is as follows: SAVISQKPSRDICQRGTSLTIQCQVDSQVTMMFWYRQQPGQSLTLIATANQGSEATYESGFVIDKFPISRPNLTFSTLTVSNMSPEDSSIYLCSVDLQGEKTQYFGPGTRLLVL.

This CDR3 reads CASSLRVANLHNEQFF. The V gene is TRBV27, the J gene TRBJ2-1. Germline CDR1 reads MNHEY; CDR2 reads SMNVEV (reference sequence). The length of the CDR3 is 16 residues.

CDR3 loop: CATERTGELFF. This rearrangement joins TRBV24-1 to TRBJ2-2. This CDR3 contains 11 residues. CDR1 KGHDR and CDR2 SFDVKD come from the germline V gene.

This sequence joins TRBV19 and TRBJ2-4; absent DNA, TCRdb's TRBD1 call cannot be checked. Germline CDR1 and CDR2: LNHDA and SQIVND (reference sequence). This CDR3 comprises 13 residues. The CDR3 loop reads CASSARGGVIQYF.

The chain couples TRBV12-3 or TRBV12-4 to TRBJ2-1; as DNA is missing, the TRBD1 call by TCRdb cannot be tested. The length of the CDR3 is 16 residues. CDR3 region: CASSSPGRGSYNEQFF.

This sequence joins TRBV2 and TRBJ2-5; TCRdb designates TRBD1, a call that cannot be tested without DNA. The CDR3 is 13 residues long. Germline lookup yields CDR1 SNHLY and CDR2 FYNNEI. This CDR3 reads CASGGDGQETQYF.

The V gene is TRBV5-1, the J gene TRBJ2-3. This CDR3 has 14 amino acids. CDR1 is SGHRS, CDR2 YFSETQ, per germline. The CDR3 here is CASSLRTTSRTQYF.

V and J are TRBV29-1 and TRBJ1-1. Germline V lookup: CDR1 SQVTM, CDR2 ANQGSEA. The CDR3 totals 13 residues. The CDR3 here is CSVIPPGNTEAFF.

The chain has TRBV10-3 and TRBJ2-7; TCRdb proposes TRBD1, but this gene call is untestable without DNA. The CDR3 consists of 14 residues. Germline V gene lookup returns CDR1 ENHRY and CDR2 SYGVKD. CDR3 region: CAISEGTQRSEQYF.

The V gene is TRBV5-1, the J gene TRBJ1-6; the D call of TRBD1 rests on TCRdb alone, since no DNA is present to check it. The CDR3 extends over 14 amino acids. In germline, CDR1 is SGHRS, CDR2 YFSETQ. CDR3: CASSLERGGSPLHF.

This rearrangement joins TRBV11-2 to TRBJ1-2. This CDR3 has 11 amino acids. Germline assignment: CDR1 SGHAT and CDR2 FQNNGV. CDR3 loop: CASSYYYGYTF.

The gene calls are TRBV6-1 and TRBJ2-1; TCRdb selects TRBD2, and the lack of DNA leaves this call unchecked. The CDR3 covers 15 residues. Germline V gene sequence: CDR1 MNHNS, CDR2 SASEGT. The CDR3: CASSEPPQVPGVQFF.

The V and J genes are TRBV29-1 and TRBJ2-6; TCRdb indicates TRBD1, and absent DNA this call remains unverified. CDR3 length: 14 residues. CDR1 SQVTM and CDR2 ANQGSEA come from the germline V gene. CDR3 sequence: CSVGGRAGANVLTF.

The chain joins TRBV6-5 to TRBJ1-1; checking the TCRdb D call of TRBD1 is not possible without DNA. CDR3 length equals 15 residues. Germline CDR1 is MNHEY and CDR2 is SVGAGI. The chain's CDR3 is CASSYRRSRGAEAFF.